This T cell receptor beta chain was sequenced for a study of tumor-infiltrating lymphocytes in primary liver carcinoma. TCR beta cDNA came from about 450 ng total RNA, primed with a constant-region primer. A slightly modified ARM-PCR protocol with three nested multiplex PCR rounds produced these TCR beta libraries. Primers for the first two PCR rounds were TRBV1-TRBV30 forward primers and a C-beta reverse primer (about 9 cycles per round). Via MiXCR, TCRdb re-called the multiplex PCR reads, giving one row per CDR3 protein. The data hold approximately 320,000 distinct CDR3 sequences, with roughly 60% observed a single time. For blood RNA, unsorted whole blood served as the source, and germline DNA was extracted too. V lost 1 base to trimming and J lost 4 bases, with 13 bases between them. The V gene's germline CDR1 is LGHNA and CDR2 YNFKEQ. The CDR3 runs 15 residues.

The chain joins TRBV4-2 to TRBJ2-5; tentative D call: TRBD2 (5 bases). The TCR sequence derives from a woman aged 25 to 39 with primary liver carcinoma and hepatitis B virus infection. The sequenced material came from peripheral blood. The DNA of the CDR3 is TGTGCCAGCAGCCAAGCCATCGGGAACCGAGAGACCCAGTACTTC. Its protein product is CASSQAIGNRETQYF.